This T cell receptor beta chain was documented in a study of Ad26.COV2.S vaccination and SARS-CoV-2 variants. Study details: Donor was assigned to the Ad26.COV2.S arm of trial COV1001. Study conclusions and caveats: People given the vaccine had a wider spike-specific TCR breadth than placebo recipients did. Analyses that measured TCR breadth and depth may have underestimated total T cell responses.

Indicated treatment: 19 received Ad26.COV2.S at low or high dose, single or two shots; roughly five received placebo; per-sample allocation not given. At day 63 after the first vaccine or placebo injection, samples were drawn. The sample came from a Boston adult aged 18-55 years. Measured with immunoSEQ multiplex PCR; TCRdb has only the in-frame clones, and not every one. The sample gives about 400,000 clones, roughly 80% of which show up once; 7.4% is in the top ten. This CDR3 is built from 13 residues. V lost 2 bases to trimming and J lost 13 bases, with 18 bases between them. Germline V CDR1 and CDR2: GTSNPN, SVGIG (reference sequence). About this clone: Its specificity is unknown.

The specimen comprised peripheral blood, sampled in a trial of Ad26.COV2.S vaccine versus placebo. The TCR originated in a person between 18 and 59 years old who received the Ad26.COV2.S COVID-19 vaccine or a placebo. The chain carries TRBV30 and TRBJ2-1, with D perhaps assigned TRBD1 or TRBD2 (5 bases each). The CDR3 protein is CAWSQIPTAVQFF. The CDR3 DNA is TGTGCCTGGAGTCAGATTCCGACAGCGGTTCAGTTCTTC.